This TCR beta chain is from a study of T-cell reconstitution after alpha-beta-depleted transplantation in children. The CDR3 has 14 amino acids. CDR1 and CDR2 (germline): MNHNS, SASEGT. Trimming took 5 bases from V and 2 from J, leaving 11 bases between them. This clonotype was seen more than once but under ten times. It was with unique molecular identifiers that the TCRbeta library was prepared. TCRdb recomputed calls from the PCR reads with MiXCR, one row per CDR3 protein. The table includes nearly 550,000 distinct CDR3 sequences, around 19% detected once. The J gene is TRBJ2-3, the V gene TRBV6-1, with D perhaps given as TRBD1 or TRBD2 (5 bases each). This sequence was found in a human donor who donated a stem cell graft to a child with acute lymphoblastic leukemia. This sample comprised PBMCs from the stem cell graft donor, obtained from the stem cell graft. The CDR3 region is CASSPGAYTDTQYF. CDR3 nucleotide sequence: TGTGCCAGCAGTCCCGGGGCTTACACAGATACGCAGTATTTT.